The following is a TCR beta chain sequence with its context. The sample comes from a study of control samples from healthy donors and cancer patients. V was shortened by 4 bases and J by 10 bases, with 16 bases between the two germline ends. The CDR3 consists of 13 residues. Germline V lookup: CDR1 MNHEY, CDR2 SVGAGI. Some clones are missing from TCRdb's copy, which holds only in-frame ones; the method was immunoSEQ multiplex PCR. The profile covers around 100,000 clones, with just over 85% appearing a single time and roughly 14% taken by the ten largest. The sequence was collected from a man younger than 45 in good health. Material for sequencing was blood. The gene calls are TRBV6-5 and TRBJ1-1, with D possibly matching TRBD1 (5 bases). The CDR3 sequence is CASSSRDLGGAFF. CDR3 DNA: TGTGCCAGCAGTTCCCGGGACCTGGGGGGAGCTTTCTTT.